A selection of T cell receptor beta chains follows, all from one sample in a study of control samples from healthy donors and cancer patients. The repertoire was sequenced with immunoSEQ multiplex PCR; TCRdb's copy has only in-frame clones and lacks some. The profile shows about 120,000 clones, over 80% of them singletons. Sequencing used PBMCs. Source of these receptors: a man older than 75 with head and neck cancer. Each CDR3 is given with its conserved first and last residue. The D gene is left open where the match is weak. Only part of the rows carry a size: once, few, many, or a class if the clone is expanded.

CDR3aa: CASSFQRGADTQYF; CDR3nt: TGTGCCAGCAGCTTTCAGCGGGGGGCAGATACGCAGTATTTT; d_gene: TRBD2; abundance: -; v_gene: TRBV7-2; j_gene: TRBJ2-3
CDR3aa: CASSPLGQATYNEQFF; CDR3nt: TGTGCCAGCTCACCACTCGGACAGGCCACCTACAATGAGCAGTTCTTC; d_gene: TRBD1; abundance: -; v_gene: TRBV18; j_gene: TRBJ2-1
CDR3aa: CASSMYRLPSYEQYF; CDR3nt: TGTGCCAGCAGCATGTACAGGCTCCCGTCCTACGAGCAGTACTTC; d_gene: -; abundance: -; v_gene: TRBV5-4; j_gene: TRBJ2-7
CDR3aa: CASSSGPGGEQYF; CDR3nt: TGCGCCAGCAGCTCGGGGCCGGGGGGCGAGCAGTACTTC; d_gene: TRBD2; abundance: -; v_gene: TRBV5-1; j_gene: TRBJ2-7
CDR3aa: CASSEAADTEAFF; CDR3nt: TGTGCCAGCAGTGAAGCGGCGGACACTGAAGCTTTCTTT; d_gene: -; abundance: -; v_gene: TRBV6-1; j_gene: TRBJ1-1
CDR3aa: CASSLDHNTGELFF; CDR3nt: TGTGCCAGCAGCTTAGATCATAACACCGGGGAGCTGTTTTTT; d_gene: -; abundance: -; v_gene: TRBV5-4; j_gene: TRBJ2-2
CDR3aa: CASSRADTQYF; CDR3nt: TGTGCCAGCAGCCGGGCAGATACGCAGTATTTT; d_gene: -; abundance: -; v_gene: TRBV5-8; j_gene: TRBJ2-3
CDR3aa: CASTLGRNEKLFF; CDR3nt: TGTGCCAGCACGCTAGGGCGCAATGAAAAACTGTTTTTT; d_gene: -; abundance: -; v_gene: TRBV2; j_gene: TRBJ1-4
CDR3aa: CASSSRPEAGGTDTQYF; CDR3nt: TGCGCCAGCAGCTCCCGACCGGAAGCGGGAGGTACAGATACGCAGTATTTT; d_gene: TRBD2; abundance: -; v_gene: TRBV4-1; j_gene: TRBJ2-3
CDR3aa: CASSQDRMELFF; CDR3nt: TGTGCCAGCAGCCAAGATCGAATGGAACTGTTTTTT; d_gene: -; abundance: -; v_gene: TRBV3-1/TRBV3-2; j_gene: TRBJ1-4
CDR3aa: CASSGPLIYYGYTF; CDR3nt: TGTGCCAGCAGCGGACCCCTAATATACTATGGCTACACCTTC; d_gene: -; abundance: -; v_gene: TRBV7-9; j_gene: TRBJ1-2
CDR3aa: CASSSRGGIVHEQYF; CDR3nt: TGTGCCAGCAGCTCTAGGGGCGGGATCGTACACGAGCAGTACTTC; d_gene: -; abundance: few; v_gene: TRBV7-9; j_gene: TRBJ2-7
CDR3aa: CASSPRGQDNSPLHF; CDR3nt: TGCGCCAGCAGCCCGAGGGGACAGGATAATTCACCCCTCCACTTT; d_gene: TRBD1; abundance: once; v_gene: TRBV5-1; j_gene: TRBJ1-6
CDR3aa: CASGRGSTEKLFF; CDR3nt: TGTGCCAGCGGGAGGGGGAGTACTGAAAAACTGTTTTTT; d_gene: -; abundance: -; v_gene: TRBV2; j_gene: TRBJ1-4
CDR3aa: CASSPSRVWGEQYF; CDR3nt: TGCGCCAGCAGCCCGTCGAGGGTTTGGGGCGAGCAGTACTTC; d_gene: -; abundance: -; v_gene: TRBV4-1; j_gene: TRBJ2-7
CDR3aa: CASSEGFNSGYTF; CDR3nt: TGCGCCAGCAGTGAAGGGTTCAACAGTGGCTACACCTTC; d_gene: -; abundance: few; v_gene: TRBV10-1; j_gene: TRBJ1-2
CDR3aa: CASSSPGQVSDTQYF; CDR3nt: TGTGCCAGCAGCTCACCGGGACAGGTCTCAGATACGCAGTATTTT; d_gene: TRBD1; abundance: -; v_gene: TRBV7-9; j_gene: TRBJ2-3
CDR3aa: CASTPQPYSNQPQHF; CDR3nt: TGTGCCAGTACCCCACAGCCCTATAGCAATCAGCCCCAGCATTTT; d_gene: -; abundance: -; v_gene: TRBV19; j_gene: TRBJ1-5
CDR3aa: CASSQQGQTEAFF; CDR3nt: TGTGCCAGCAGCCAACAGGGGCAGACTGAAGCTTTCTTT; d_gene: TRBD1; abundance: -; v_gene: TRBV12-3/TRBV12-4; j_gene: TRBJ1-1
CDR3aa: CASSTRTGGLSNSPLHF; CDR3nt: TGTGCCAGTAGTACAAGGACAGGGGGTCTATCGAATTCACCCCTCCACTTT; d_gene: TRBD1; abundance: -; v_gene: TRBV19; j_gene: TRBJ1-6
CDR3aa: CASSLESHNQPQHF; CDR3nt: TGTGCCAGCAGCTTAGAGAGTCACAATCAGCCCCAGCATTTT; d_gene: -; abundance: -; v_gene: TRBV7-6; j_gene: TRBJ1-5
CDR3aa: CASSNCGPDTQYF; CDR3nt: TGTGCCAGCAGCAACTGTGGTCCGGATACGCAGTATTTT; d_gene: -; abundance: few; v_gene: TRBV21-1; j_gene: TRBJ2-3
CDR3aa: CASSQDGTTIYEQYF; CDR3nt: TGCGCCAGCAGCCAGGACGGGACAACTATCTACGAGCAGTACTTC; d_gene: -; abundance: -; v_gene: TRBV4-1; j_gene: TRBJ2-7
CDR3aa: CASSPKRQTRNSPLHF; CDR3nt: TGCGCCAGCAGTCCCAAAAGACAGACCAGGAATTCACCCCTCCACTTT; d_gene: -; abundance: -; v_gene: TRBV23-1; j_gene: TRBJ1-6
CDR3aa: CASSWGDRGGNEQFF; CDR3nt: TGCGCCAGCAGCTGGGGGGACAGGGGAGGAAATGAGCAGTTCTTC; d_gene: TRBD1; abundance: -; v_gene: TRBV5-1; j_gene: TRBJ2-1
CDR3aa: CAWGPWGSGNTIYF; CDR3nt: TGTGCCTGGGGTCCGTGGGGCTCTGGAAACACCATATATTTT; d_gene: -; abundance: -; v_gene: TRBV30; j_gene: TRBJ1-3
CDR3aa: CAWSSRSRQPQHF; CDR3nt: TGTGCCTGGAGCTCCAGGTCGCGGCAGCCCCAGCATTTT; d_gene: -; abundance: -; v_gene: TRBV30; j_gene: TRBJ1-5
CDR3aa: CASSIGTSGSWSYNEQFF; CDR3nt: TGCGCCAGCAGCATAGGGACTAGCGGGAGTTGGTCCTACAATGAGCAGTTCTTC; d_gene: TRBD2; abundance: -; v_gene: TRBV5-1; j_gene: TRBJ2-1
CDR3aa: CASSLAGGDSPLHF; CDR3nt: TGTGCCAGCAGCTTGGCTGGAGGGGATTCACCCCTCCACTTT; d_gene: -; abundance: -; v_gene: TRBV7-8; j_gene: TRBJ1-6
CDR3aa: CASSLGDSLNQPQHF; CDR3nt: TGTGCCAGCAGCTTGGGGGACAGCCTAAATCAGCCCCAGCATTTT; d_gene: TRBD1; abundance: -; v_gene: TRBV5-8; j_gene: TRBJ1-5
CDR3aa: CASSSLGRYGYTF; CDR3nt: TGTGCCAGCAGCTCCCTTGGCCGCTATGGCTACACCTTC; d_gene: -; abundance: -; v_gene: TRBV11-2; j_gene: TRBJ1-2
CDR3aa: CASSGINRGYNEQFF; CDR3nt: TGCGCCAGCAGCGGGATCAACCGGGGATACAATGAGCAGTTCTTC; d_gene: -; abundance: once; v_gene: TRBV5-1; j_gene: TRBJ2-1
CDR3aa: CASSPAGTSASSYNEQFF; CDR3nt: TGTGCCAGCAGCCCTGCCGGGACTAGCGCCTCCTCCTACAATGAGCAGTTCTTC; d_gene: TRBD2; abundance: -; v_gene: TRBV7-8; j_gene: TRBJ2-1
CDR3aa: CASSLRPRQGGEKLFF; CDR3nt: TGTGCCAGCAGCTTAAGGCCTAGGCAGGGTGGAGAAAAACTGTTTTTT; d_gene: -; abundance: -; v_gene: TRBV5-4; j_gene: TRBJ1-4
CDR3aa: CASNERRVSETQYF; CDR3nt: TGTGCCAGCAACGAGAGGAGGGTTTCGGAGACCCAGTACTTC; d_gene: -; abundance: -; v_gene: TRBV11-2; j_gene: TRBJ2-5
CDR3aa: CASTSLAGGGEQYF; CDR3nt: TGTGCCAGTACCTCACTAGCGGGAGGCGGCGAGCAGTACTTC; d_gene: TRBD2; abundance: -; v_gene: TRBV19; j_gene: TRBJ2-7
CDR3aa: CASSFLDTGRGYTF; CDR3nt: TGTGCCAGCAGTTTCCTGGACACGGGGAGAGGCTACACCTTC; d_gene: -; abundance: -; v_gene: TRBV27; j_gene: TRBJ1-2
CDR3aa: CASSPHGQGTYGYTF; CDR3nt: TGTGCCAGCAGCCCCCACGGACAGGGGACATATGGCTACACCTTC; d_gene: TRBD1; abundance: -; v_gene: TRBV27; j_gene: TRBJ1-2
CDR3aa: CAAQGTYGYTF; CDR3nt: TGTGCCGCGCAGGGGACCTATGGCTACACCTTC; d_gene: -; abundance: -; v_gene: TRBV7-8; j_gene: TRBJ1-2
CDR3aa: CASSLGGMNTEAFF; CDR3nt: TGCGCCAGCAGCTTGGGGGGTATGAACACTGAAGCTTTCTTT; d_gene: -; abundance: -; v_gene: TRBV5-1; j_gene: TRBJ1-1
CDR3aa: CASSRRKGDSGANVLTF; CDR3nt: TGTGCCAGTAGTAGGAGAAAAGGGGATTCTGGGGCCAACGTCCTGACTTTC; d_gene: -; abundance: -; v_gene: TRBV19; j_gene: TRBJ2-6
CDR3aa: CASSVEQGFSNTEAFF; CDR3nt: TGTGCCAGCAGTGTGGAACAGGGGTTTTCGAACACTGAAGCTTTCTTT; d_gene: TRBD1; abundance: -; v_gene: TRBV6-1; j_gene: TRBJ1-1
CDR3aa: CASSFDGMNTEAFF; CDR3nt: TGTGCCAGCTCATTTGACGGAATGAACACTGAAGCTTTCTTT; d_gene: -; abundance: -; v_gene: TRBV18; j_gene: TRBJ1-1
CDR3aa: CASSRDRTNQPQHF; CDR3nt: TGTGCCAGCAGCCGCGACCGGACGAATCAGCCCCAGCATTTT; d_gene: -; abundance: -; v_gene: TRBV7-2; j_gene: TRBJ1-5
CDR3aa: CASSPQRTTDTQYF; CDR3nt: TGTGCCAGCTCACCACAACGGACCACAGATACGCAGTATTTT; d_gene: -; abundance: -; v_gene: TRBV18; j_gene: TRBJ2-3
CDR3aa: CASSHRGREETQYF; CDR3nt: TGTGCCAGCAGCCACCGGGGGAGGGAGGAGACCCAGTACTTC; d_gene: TRBD2; abundance: -; v_gene: TRBV3-1/TRBV3-2; j_gene: TRBJ2-5
CDR3aa: CASSRDSGNTIYF; CDR3nt: TGTGCCAGCAGTCGGGACTCTGGAAACACCATATATTTT; d_gene: -; abundance: -; v_gene: TRBV2; j_gene: TRBJ1-3
CDR3aa: CAWGVGPLTGELFF; CDR3nt: TGTGCCTGGGGTGTTGGTCCCCTCACCGGGGAGCTGTTTTTT; d_gene: -; abundance: -; v_gene: TRBV30; j_gene: TRBJ2-2
CDR3aa: CAISTPQAGRSGNEQFF; CDR3nt: TGTGCCATCAGTACCCCCCAAGCGGGGCGGAGCGGCAATGAGCAGTTCTTC; d_gene: TRBD2; abundance: -; v_gene: TRBV10-3; j_gene: TRBJ2-1
CDR3aa: CVRSSRTGGDYEQYF; CDR3nt: TGTGTCAGAAGCTCGCGGACAGGGGGCGATTACGAGCAGTACTTC; d_gene: -; abundance: once; v_gene: TRBV7-5; j_gene: TRBJ2-7
CDR3aa: CASSQEGDSPLHF; CDR3nt: TGTGCCAGCAGCCAAGAAGGGGATTCACCCCTCCACTTT; d_gene: -; abundance: -; v_gene: TRBV3-1/TRBV3-2; j_gene: TRBJ1-6
CDR3aa: CASSLAGGAHQPQHF; CDR3nt: TGTGCCAGCAGCTTGGCGGGGGGGGCTCATCAGCCCCAGCATTTT; d_gene: -; abundance: once; v_gene: TRBV5-6; j_gene: TRBJ1-5
CDR3aa: CASSDALGYNSPLHF; CDR3nt: TGTGCCAGCAGTGACGCATTAGGGTACAATTCACCCCTCCACTTT; d_gene: -; abundance: -; v_gene: TRBV25-1; j_gene: TRBJ1-6
CDR3aa: CASSLREGYYEQYF; CDR3nt: TGTGCCAGCAGCTTAAGGGAGGGTTACTACGAGCAGTACTTC; d_gene: TRBD2; abundance: -; v_gene: TRBV7-9; j_gene: TRBJ2-7
CDR3aa: CAWSVPGQGFRPQHF; CDR3nt: TGTGCCTGGAGTGTACCGGGACAGGGTTTTCGGCCCCAGCATTTT; d_gene: TRBD1; abundance: -; v_gene: TRBV30; j_gene: TRBJ1-5
CDR3aa: CASSQDRGDSLYNEQFF; CDR3nt: TGCGCCAGCAGCCAAGATAGAGGAGACTCCCTGTACAATGAGCAGTTCTTC; d_gene: -; abundance: -; v_gene: TRBV4-3; j_gene: TRBJ2-1
CDR3aa: CASSKTAFTEAFF; CDR3nt: TGTGCCAGTAGTAAGACAGCATTCACTGAAGCTTTCTTT; d_gene: -; abundance: -; v_gene: TRBV19; j_gene: TRBJ1-1
CDR3aa: CSVVPGAVQETQYF; CDR3nt: TGCAGCGTTGTGCCCGGGGCAGTCCAAGAGACCCAGTACTTC; d_gene: -; abundance: -; v_gene: TRBV29-1; j_gene: TRBJ2-5
CDR3aa: CASSAGQTLGPQHF; CDR3nt: TGTGCCAGCAGCGCGGGACAGACCTTGGGGCCCCAGCATTTT; d_gene: TRBD1; abundance: -; v_gene: TRBV6-5; j_gene: TRBJ1-5